The 9 T cell receptor beta chains below were found in one sample sequenced in a study of radiotherapy plus CTLA-4 blockade in lung cancer. The assay was immunoSEQ multiplex PCR, and TCRdb's table has in-frame clones only and misses some. The data contain roughly 48,000 clones, around 76% of them singletons. Material: peripheral blood, obtained from a patient treated with radiotherapy plus ipilimumab. The receptors originated from a human donor with non-small cell lung cancer who had stable disease on radiotherapy plus ipilimumab.

The chain is built from TRBV6-1 and TRBJ2-5; tentatively, D is TRBD2 (6 bases). The germline V gene encodes CDR1 MNHNS and CDR2 SASEGT. The CDR3 contains 13 residues. Deletions cut 6 bases from V and 3 bases from J, with 11 bases between. CDR3 sequence reads: CASSIGGKETQYF. The CDR3 nucleotides are TGTGCCAGCAGCATAGGCGGGAAAGAGACCCAGTACTTC.

The chain is built from TRBV27 and TRBJ2-1; TRBD1 matches at 7 bases. The CDR3 length is 14 residues. Losses at the gene ends were 7 bases for V and 4 bases for J; bases not matched to a gene: 7. Germline V lookup: CDR1 MNHEY, CDR2 SMNVEV (reference sequence). The CDR3 sequence: CASTPTGTYNEQFF. The CDR3 nucleotides read TGTGCCAGCACACCGACAGGGACGTACAATGAGCAGTTCTTC.

V gene TRBV7-3 combines with J gene TRBJ2-2, with TRBD1 matching 10 bases. The CDR3 is made up of 16 amino acids. From germline, CDR1 is SGHTA and CDR2 FQGTGA. V lost 4 bases, J lost 5 bases, and 7 bases stayed unmatched. For the CDR3, the DNA is TGTGCCAGCAGCTACAGACAGGGGGCTGGGACCGGGGAGCTGTTTTTT. It translates to CASSYRQGAGTGELFF.

The chain uses TRBV7-9 and TRBJ2-3; perhaps TRBD2 as D (6 bases). CDR3 length equals 15 residues. CDR1 SEHNR and CDR2 FQNEAQ come from the germline V gene (reference sequence). Trimming removed 4 bases at V and 6 bases at J, with 17 bases between. CDR3 region: CASSSRPPGTDTQYF. The CDR3 nucleotides are TGTGCCAGCAGCTCCCGTCCTCCGGGGACTGATACGCAGTATTTT.

The V gene is TRBV5-8, the J gene TRBJ2-7; D is possibly TRBD2 (5 bases). Germline CDR1 reads SGHTS; CDR2 reads YDEGEE. This CDR3 has 15 amino acids. Trimming left V 1 base short and J 3 bases short, with 14 bases between. CDR3 sequence: CASSLRILEGYEQYV. The CDR3 coding sequence is TGTGCCAGCAGCTTGAGGATTTTAGAGGGCTACGAGCAGTACGTC.

This clone showed up just a few times. This chain uses TRBV19 with TRBJ1-5; TRBD1 aligns across 10 bases. After removal of 5 bases from V and 4 bases from J, the junction contained 5 bases not matched to a gene. The CDR3 is 15 amino acids. Germline values: CDR1 LNHDA, CDR2 SQIVND (reference sequence). Here the CDR3 reads CASSPDRGRNQPQHF. The CDR3 nucleotides are TGTGCCAGTAGTCCAGACAGGGGGCGGAATCAGCCCCAGCATTTT.

V usage is TRBV6-4 and J usage is TRBJ1-2, with TRBD1 matching 10 bases. Trimming cost V 6 bases and J 7 bases; bases outside gene matches: 8. The CDR3 runs to 14 residues. Germline CDR1 and CDR2: MRHNA and SNTAGT. The DNA for the CDR3 is TGTGCCAGCAGGCACACAGGGACAGGGGCTGGCTACACCTTC. Translating it yields CASRHTGTGAGYTF.

The V gene is TRBV27, the J gene TRBJ2-1; 10 bases map to TRBD2. The CDR3 runs 15 residues. The V segment lost 6 bases and the J segment 6 bases; nucleotides outside the gene matches: 8. Germline CDR1 is MNHEY and CDR2 is SMNVEV (reference sequence). CDR3 loop: CASRGILAGFNEQFF. The CDR3 bases are TGTGCCAGCAGGGGGATACTAGCGGGGTTCAATGAGCAGTTCTTC.

The gene calls are TRBV10-3 and TRBJ2-1, with D possibly called TRBD1 or TRBD2 (6 bases each). The CDR3 runs 13 residues. Germline V gene data show CDR1 as ENHRY and CDR2 as SYGVKD. Trimming pared 10 bases from V and 7 bases from J, leaving 17 bases between. The chain's CDR3 is CATRWGARNEQFF. The CDR3 nucleotides are TGTGCCACAAGGTGGGGGGCGAGGAATGAGCAGTTCTTC.